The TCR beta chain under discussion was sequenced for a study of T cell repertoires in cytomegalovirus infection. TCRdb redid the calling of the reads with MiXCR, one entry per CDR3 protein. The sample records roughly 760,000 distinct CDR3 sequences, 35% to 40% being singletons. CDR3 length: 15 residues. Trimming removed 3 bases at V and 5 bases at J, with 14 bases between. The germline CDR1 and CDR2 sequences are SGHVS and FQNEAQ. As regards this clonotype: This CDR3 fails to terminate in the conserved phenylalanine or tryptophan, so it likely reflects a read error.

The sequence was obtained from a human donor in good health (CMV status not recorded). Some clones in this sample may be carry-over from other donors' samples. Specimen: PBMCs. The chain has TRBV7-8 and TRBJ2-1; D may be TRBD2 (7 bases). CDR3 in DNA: TGTGCCAGCAGCTTTGGCGGGGGCGCAGACAATGAGCAGTTCTTA. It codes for CASSFGGGADNEQFL.